This is a list of T cell receptor beta chains from one sample in a study of blood T cell repertoires in COVID-19. The protocol was immunoSEQ multiplex PCR, while the TCRdb copy is restricted to in-frame clones and leaves out a portion. The repertoire holds some 340,000 clones, with around 87% as singletons. Sequenced sample: PBMCs or T cells enriched from blood (not recorded which). The receptors were sampled from a woman between 25 and 40 years old who had recovered from COVID-19. Each CDR3 is given with its conserved first and last residue. D genes are given only for firm matches. Only part of the rows carry a size: once, few, many, or a class if the clone is expanded.

j_call v_call d_call clone_size cdr3_aa cdr3_nt
TRBJ1-6 TRBV5-1 TRBD1 NA CASSFGQDLNSPLHF TGCGCCAGCAGCTTTGGACAGGACCTTAATTCACCCCTCCACTTT
TRBJ1-2 TRBV5-1 TRBD1 NA CASSLGTAYGYTF TGCGCCAGCAGCTTAGGGACAGCCTATGGCTACACCTTC
TRBJ2-5 TRBV15 NA once CATCTGGDSETQYF TGTGCCACATGCACCGGGGGTGACAGTGAGACCCAGTACTTC
TRBJ1-1 TRBV10-3 TRBD1 once CAISAQGSTEAFF TGTGCCATCAGTGCACAGGGGAGCACTGAAGCTTTCTTT
TRBJ1-2 TRBV18 NA once CASSDEGYGYTF TGTGCCAGCTCCGACGAGGGCTATGGCTACACCTTC
TRBJ1-2 TRBV4-2 TRBD1 NA CASSQEFGQGSSGYTF TGTGCCAGCAGCCAGGAATTTGGACAGGGTTCAAGTGGCTACACCTTC
TRBJ2-3 TRBV11-2 NA NA CASSLGTREDTQYF TGTGCCAGCAGCTTGGGCACTAGGGAAGATACGCAGTATTTT
TRBJ2-3 TRBV6-2/TRBV6-3 NA NA CASSPFADTQYF TGTGCCAGCAGTCCCTTCGCAGATACGCAGTATTTT
TRBJ2-7 TRBV30 NA NA CAWSYGQSYEQYF TGTGCCTGGAGTTACGGACAGTCATACGAGCAGTACTTC
TRBJ1-1 TRBV11-3 NA NA CASSLQGSRNTEAFF TGTGCCAGCAGCTTACAGGGGTCGCGCAACACTGAAGCTTTCTTT
TRBJ1-5 TRBV11-2 NA NA CASSPGVSQPQHF TGTGCCAGCAGCCCAGGGGTTAGTCAGCCCCAGCATTTT
TRBJ1-1 TRBV5-1 TRBD1 NA CASNFLTGPEAFF TGCGCCAGCAACTTTTTGACAGGGCCTGAAGCTTTCTTT
TRBJ1-1 TRBV29-1 NA NA CSVGTQVNTEAFF TGCAGCGTTGGAACACAGGTGAACACTGAAGCTTTCTTT
TRBJ1-2 TRBV18 TRBD1 NA CASSNGQGAYGYTF TGTGCCAGCTCAAATGGACAGGGGGCCTATGGCTACACCTTC
TRBJ2-3 TRBV7-9 TRBD2 NA CASSPLSGALTSTDTQYF TGTGCCAGCAGCCCGCTTAGCGGGGCTCTGACTTCCACAGATACGCAGTATTTT
TRBJ1-2 TRBV6-2/TRBV6-3 NA NA CASSSVPYGYTF TGTGCCAGCAGCTCGGTCCCTTATGGCTACACCTTC
TRBJ2-4 TRBV27 NA NA CASSLARHSTLAKNIQYF TGTGCCAGCAGTTTGGCCAGACATTCCACACTAGCCAAAAACATTCAGTACTTC
TRBJ2-3 TRBV18 NA few CASSRFGMTDTQYF TGTGCCAGCTCACGGTTCGGGATGACAGATACGCAGTATTTT
TRBJ2-7 TRBV6-1 NA NA CASSEWSGRSEQYF TGTGCCAGCAGTGAATGGTCGGGTCGGAGCGAGCAGTACTTC
TRBJ2-2 TRBV5-6 NA NA CASGGQMNTGELFF TGTGCCAGTGGCGGACAGATGAACACCGGGGAGCTGTTTTTT
TRBJ1-4 TRBV10-3 TRBD1 NA CATARQGGDEKLFF TGTGCCACCGCAAGACAGGGTGGGGACGAAAAACTGTTTTTT
TRBJ1-6 TRBV15 NA NA CATSRNRVSSYNSPLHF TGTGCCACCAGCAGAAACAGGGTGAGCTCCTATAATTCACCCCTCCACTTT
TRBJ2-5 TRBV7-2 TRBD1 NA CASSLEGGDSRETQYF TGTGCCAGCAGCTTAGAAGGTGGGGACAGCAGGGAGACCCAGTACTTC
TRBJ2-3 TRBV5-1 TRBD2 NA CASSRFLAGGITDTQYF TGCGCCAGCAGCCGCTTCCTAGCGGGGGGGATCACAGATACGCAGTATTTT
TRBJ2-2 TRBV7-2 TRBD1 NA CASSFSGRGSGELFF TGTGCCAGCAGCTTCTCTGGCAGGGGGTCCGGGGAGCTGTTTTTT
TRBJ1-2 TRBV7-2 NA NA CASSLHPRDYGYTF TGTGCCAGCAGCTTACACCCCAGGGACTATGGCTACACCTTC
TRBJ1-1 TRBV5-1 NA NA CASNLAPDRLDTEAFF TGCGCCAGCAACTTGGCCCCTGACAGGCTTGACACTGAAGCTTTCTTT
TRBJ2-7 TRBV5-1 TRBD1 NA CASSLGDRGIYEQYF TGCGCCAGCAGCTTGGGGGACAGGGGGATCTACGAGCAGTACTTC
TRBJ1-2 TRBV28 NA NA CASSRDSNYGYTF TGTGCCAGCAGCCGAGACAGTAACTATGGCTACACCTTC
TRBJ1-1 TRBV5-4 NA NA CASSSGNTEAFF TGTGCCAGCAGCTCGGGGAACACTGAAGCTTTCTTT
TRBJ2-3 TRBV3-1/TRBV3-2 TRBD2 NA CASRGGGTDTQYF TGTGCCAGCCGCGGGGGGGGCACAGATACGCAGTATTTT
TRBJ2-2 TRBV5-4 TRBD1 NA CASRPAGGRTGELFF TGTGCCAGCAGACCCGCAGGGGGCAGGACCGGGGAGCTGTTTTTT
TRBJ2-7 TRBV28 NA NA CASVHTGPNSYEQYF TGTGCCAGCGTGCATACAGGGCCCAACTCCTACGAGCAGTACTTC
TRBJ1-2 TRBV21-1 NA NA CASSKARGINYGYTF TGTGCCAGCAGCAAAGCGCGAGGGATTAACTATGGCTACACCTTC
TRBJ1-1 TRBV2 NA few CASSPIPGSEAFF TGTGCCAGCAGCCCTATCCCAGGGTCGGAAGCTTTCTTT
TRBJ2-7 TRBV9 NA NA CASSVTGHPYEQYF TGTGCCAGCAGCGTAACGGGACACCCCTACGAGCAGTACTTC
TRBJ1-1 TRBV19 NA NA CASSSRGWDTEAFF TGTGCCAGTAGTTCGCGGGGTTGGGACACTGAAGCTTTCTTT
TRBJ1-3 TRBV28 TRBD1 NA CASRGTGPLGNTIYF TGTGCCAGCAGGGGGACAGGGCCGCTCGGAAACACCATATATTTT
TRBJ2-7 TRBV7-2 NA NA CASSLESTVRYEQYF TGTGCCAGCAGCTTAGAAAGCACGGTCCGGTACGAGCAGTACTTC
TRBJ1-1 TRBV19 TRBD1 NA CASSIAGGSPTFIMNTEAFF TGTGCCAGTAGTATTGCAGGGGGCTCCCCCACTTTTATAATGAACACTGAAGCTTTCTTT
TRBJ2-1 TRBV20-1 NA NA CSAAVWNEQFF TGCAGTGCCGCAGTTTGGAATGAGCAGTTCTTC
TRBJ1-4 TRBV5-6 NA NA CASSSLARGATNEKLFF TGTGCCAGCAGCTCTTTAGCCAGGGGAGCAACTAATGAAAAACTGTTTTTT
TRBJ1-6 TRBV30 NA NA CAWSLTDRSPLHF TGTGCCTGGAGTTTGACAGATCGGTCACCCCTCCACTTT
TRBJ1-1 TRBV7-3 NA NA CASSQPTGRNTEAFF TGTGCCAGCAGCCAGCCGACAGGTCGGAACACTGAAGCTTTCTTT
TRBJ1-4 TRBV19 TRBD1 once CASSPSTGGVGEKLFF TGTGCCAGTAGTCCCTCCACAGGGGGCGTGGGTGAAAAACTGTTTTTT
TRBJ2-1 TRBV30 TRBD1 NA CAGEGQGPYNEQFF TGTGCCGGTGAGGGACAGGGCCCCTACAATGAGCAGTTCTTC
TRBJ1-5 TRBV4-2 NA NA CASSQAGGNQPQHF TGTGCCAGCAGCCAAGCAGGGGGCAATCAGCCCCAGCATTTT